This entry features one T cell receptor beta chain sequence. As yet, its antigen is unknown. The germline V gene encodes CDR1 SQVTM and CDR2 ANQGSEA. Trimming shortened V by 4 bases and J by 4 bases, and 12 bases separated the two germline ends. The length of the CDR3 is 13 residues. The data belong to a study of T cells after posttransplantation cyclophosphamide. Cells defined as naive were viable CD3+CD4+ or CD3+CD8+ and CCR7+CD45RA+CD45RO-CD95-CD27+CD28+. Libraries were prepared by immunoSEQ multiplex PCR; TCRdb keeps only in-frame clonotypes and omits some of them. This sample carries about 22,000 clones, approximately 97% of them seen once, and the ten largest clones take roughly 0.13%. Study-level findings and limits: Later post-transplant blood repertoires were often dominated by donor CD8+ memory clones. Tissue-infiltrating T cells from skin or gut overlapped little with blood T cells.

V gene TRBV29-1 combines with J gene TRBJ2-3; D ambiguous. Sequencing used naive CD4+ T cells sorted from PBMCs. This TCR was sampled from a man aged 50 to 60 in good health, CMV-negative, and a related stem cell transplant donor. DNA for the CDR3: TGCAGCGTTGGCCAGCGAGGCGCAGATACGCAGTATTTT. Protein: CSVGQRGADTQYF.